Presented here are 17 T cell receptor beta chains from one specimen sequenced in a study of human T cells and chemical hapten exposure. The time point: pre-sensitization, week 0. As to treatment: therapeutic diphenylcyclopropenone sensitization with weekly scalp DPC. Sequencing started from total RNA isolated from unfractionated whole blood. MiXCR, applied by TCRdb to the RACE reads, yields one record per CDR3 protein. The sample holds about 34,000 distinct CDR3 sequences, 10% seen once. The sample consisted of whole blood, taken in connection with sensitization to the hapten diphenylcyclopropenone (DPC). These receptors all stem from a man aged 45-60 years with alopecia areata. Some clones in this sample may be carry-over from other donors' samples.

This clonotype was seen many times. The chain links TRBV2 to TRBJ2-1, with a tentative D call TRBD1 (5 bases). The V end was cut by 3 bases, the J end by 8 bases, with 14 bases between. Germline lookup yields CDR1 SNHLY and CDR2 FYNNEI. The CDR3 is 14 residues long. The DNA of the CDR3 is TGTGCCAGCAGTGATGATAGGGGTGTGGATGAGCAGTTCTTC. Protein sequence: CASSDDRGVDEQFF.

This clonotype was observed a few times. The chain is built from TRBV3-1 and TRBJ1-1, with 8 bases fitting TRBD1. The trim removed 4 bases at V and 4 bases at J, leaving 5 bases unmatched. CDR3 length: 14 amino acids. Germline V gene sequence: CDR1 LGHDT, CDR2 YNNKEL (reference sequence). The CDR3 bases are TGTGCCAGCAGCCCAGGACAGGGAGCCACTGAAGCTTTCTTT. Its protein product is CASSPGQGATEAFF.

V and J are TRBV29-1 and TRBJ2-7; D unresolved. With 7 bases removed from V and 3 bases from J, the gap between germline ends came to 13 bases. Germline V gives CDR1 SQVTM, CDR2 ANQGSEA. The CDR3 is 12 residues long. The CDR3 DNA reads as TGCAGCGCCGGAAGAGGTAGCTACGAGCAGTACTTC. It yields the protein CSAGRGSYEQYF.

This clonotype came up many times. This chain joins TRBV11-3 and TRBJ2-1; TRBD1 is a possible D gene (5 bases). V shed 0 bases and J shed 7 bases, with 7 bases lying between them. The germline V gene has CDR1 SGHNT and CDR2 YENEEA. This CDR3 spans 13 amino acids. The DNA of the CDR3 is TGTGCCAGCAGCTTAGACAGGGTTAATGAGCAGTTCTTC. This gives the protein CASSLDRVNEQFF. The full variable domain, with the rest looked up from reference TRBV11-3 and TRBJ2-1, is EAGVVQSPRYKIIEKKQPVAFWCNPISGHNTLYWYLQNLGQGPELLIRYENEEAVDDSQLPKDRFSAERLKGVDSTLKIQPAELGDSAVYLCASSLDRVNEQFFGPGTRLTVL.

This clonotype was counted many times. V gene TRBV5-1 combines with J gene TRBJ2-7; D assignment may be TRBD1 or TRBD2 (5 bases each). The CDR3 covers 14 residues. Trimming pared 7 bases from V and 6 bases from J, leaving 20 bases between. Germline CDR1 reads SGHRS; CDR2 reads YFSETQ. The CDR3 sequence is CASRTGALRGEQYF. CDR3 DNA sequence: TGCGCCAGCCGTACCGGGGCTCTCAGAGGCGAGCAGTACTTC.

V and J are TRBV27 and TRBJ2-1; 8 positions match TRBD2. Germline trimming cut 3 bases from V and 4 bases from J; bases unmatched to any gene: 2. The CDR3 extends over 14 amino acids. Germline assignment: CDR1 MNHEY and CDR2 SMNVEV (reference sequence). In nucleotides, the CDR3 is TGTGCCAGCAGTTTGAGCGGGGGATACAATGAGCAGTTCTTC. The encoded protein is CASSLSGGYNEQFF.

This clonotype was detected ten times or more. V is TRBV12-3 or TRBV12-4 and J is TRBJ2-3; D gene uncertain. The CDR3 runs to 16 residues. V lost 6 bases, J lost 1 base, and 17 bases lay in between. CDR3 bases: TGTGCCAGCAGCCCCGACTCCCGCTGGGGCACAGATACGCAGTATTTT. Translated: CASSPDSRWGTDTQYF.

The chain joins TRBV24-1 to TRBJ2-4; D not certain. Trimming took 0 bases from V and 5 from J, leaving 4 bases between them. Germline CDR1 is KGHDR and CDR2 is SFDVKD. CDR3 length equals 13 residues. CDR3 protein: CATSDLIQNIQYF. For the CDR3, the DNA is TGTGCCACCAGTGATTTGATACAAAACATTCAGTACTTC.

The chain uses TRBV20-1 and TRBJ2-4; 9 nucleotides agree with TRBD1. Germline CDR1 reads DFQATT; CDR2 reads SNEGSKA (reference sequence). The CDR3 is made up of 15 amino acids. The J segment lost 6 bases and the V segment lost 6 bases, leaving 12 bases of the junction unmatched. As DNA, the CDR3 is TGCAGTGCCAAAAGAACCACGGACAGGGGAAACATTCAGTACTTC. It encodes CSAKRTTDRGNIQYF.

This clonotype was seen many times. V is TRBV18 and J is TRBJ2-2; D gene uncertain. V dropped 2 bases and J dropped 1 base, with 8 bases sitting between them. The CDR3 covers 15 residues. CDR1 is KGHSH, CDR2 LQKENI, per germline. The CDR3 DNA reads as TGTGCCAGCTCACCAAGGAACCAGAACACCGGGGAGCTGTTTTTT. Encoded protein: CASSPRNQNTGELFF.

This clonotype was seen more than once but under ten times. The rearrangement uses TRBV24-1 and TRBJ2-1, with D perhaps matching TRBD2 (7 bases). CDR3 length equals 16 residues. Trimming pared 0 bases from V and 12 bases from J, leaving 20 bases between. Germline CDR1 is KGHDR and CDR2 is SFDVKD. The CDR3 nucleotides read TGTGCCACCAGTGATTTGGGGGGGGGCAGGGACGCAGGGCAGTTCTTC. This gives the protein CATSDLGGGRDAGQFF.

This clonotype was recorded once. Here the CDR3 reads CASGGKFFGLAATGELFF. The CDR3, as DNA: TGTGCCAGCGGAGGGAAGTTCTTTGGACTAGCGGCAACCGGGGAGCTGTTTTTT. The rearrangement joins TRBV11-2 to TRBJ2-2, with TRBD2 identical over 10 bases. V dropped 8 bases and J dropped 5; count of bases not matched to a gene: 17. Germline lookup yields CDR1 SGHAT and CDR2 FQNNGV. This CDR3 spans 18 amino acids.

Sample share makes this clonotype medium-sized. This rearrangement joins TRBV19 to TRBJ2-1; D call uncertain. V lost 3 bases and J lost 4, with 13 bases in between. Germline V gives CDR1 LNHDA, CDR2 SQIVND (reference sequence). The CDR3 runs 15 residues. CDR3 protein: CASSMRQVLYNEQFF. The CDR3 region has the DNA TGTGCCAGTAGTATGAGGCAGGTGCTATACAATGAGCAGTTCTTC.

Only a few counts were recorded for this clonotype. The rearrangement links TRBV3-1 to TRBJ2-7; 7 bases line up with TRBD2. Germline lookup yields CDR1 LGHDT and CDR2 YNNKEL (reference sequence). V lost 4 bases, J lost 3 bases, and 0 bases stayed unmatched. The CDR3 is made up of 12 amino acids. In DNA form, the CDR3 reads TGTGCCAGCAGCCCTAGCGGCTACGAGCAGTACTTC. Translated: CASSPSGYEQYF.

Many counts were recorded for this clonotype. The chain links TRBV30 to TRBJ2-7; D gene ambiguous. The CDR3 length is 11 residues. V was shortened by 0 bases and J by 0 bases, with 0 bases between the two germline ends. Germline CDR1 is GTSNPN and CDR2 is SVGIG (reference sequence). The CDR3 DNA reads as TGTGCCTGGAGTGTCTCCTACGAGCAGTACTTC. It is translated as CAWSVSYEQYF. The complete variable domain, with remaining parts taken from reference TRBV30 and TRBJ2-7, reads SQTIHQWPATLVQPVGSPLSLECTVEGTSNPNLYWYRQAAGRGLQLLFYSVGIGQISSEVPQNLSASRPQDRQFILSSKKLLLSDSGFYLCAWSVSYEQYFGPGTRLTVT.

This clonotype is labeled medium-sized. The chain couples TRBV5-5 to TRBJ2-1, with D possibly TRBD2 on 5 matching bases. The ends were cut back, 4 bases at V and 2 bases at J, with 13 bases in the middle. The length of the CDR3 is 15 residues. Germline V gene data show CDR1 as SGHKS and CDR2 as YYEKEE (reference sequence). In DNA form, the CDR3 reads TGTGCCAGCAGCCCTGAGGGCAGTACCTACAATGAGCAGTTCTTC. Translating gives CASSPEGSTYNEQFF.

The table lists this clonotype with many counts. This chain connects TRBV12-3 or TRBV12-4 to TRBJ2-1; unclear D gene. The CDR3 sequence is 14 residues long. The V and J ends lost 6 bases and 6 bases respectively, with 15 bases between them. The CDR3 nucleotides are TGTGCCAGCAGCTTGAGTGATCAAGCCAATGAGCAGTTCTTC. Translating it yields CASSLSDQANEQFF.